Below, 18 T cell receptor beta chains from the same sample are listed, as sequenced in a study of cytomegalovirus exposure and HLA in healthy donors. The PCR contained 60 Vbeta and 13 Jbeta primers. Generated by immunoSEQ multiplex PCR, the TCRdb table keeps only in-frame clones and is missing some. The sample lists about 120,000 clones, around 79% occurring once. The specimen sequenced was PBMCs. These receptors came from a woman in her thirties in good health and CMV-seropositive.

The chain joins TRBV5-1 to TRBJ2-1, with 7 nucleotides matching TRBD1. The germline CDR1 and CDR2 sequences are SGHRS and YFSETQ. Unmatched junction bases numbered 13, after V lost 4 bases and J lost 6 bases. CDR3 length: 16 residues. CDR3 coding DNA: TGCGCCAGCAGCCCGGGACAGAAGGCCGGGTCCAATGAGCAGTTCTTC. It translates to CASSPGQKAGSNEQFF.

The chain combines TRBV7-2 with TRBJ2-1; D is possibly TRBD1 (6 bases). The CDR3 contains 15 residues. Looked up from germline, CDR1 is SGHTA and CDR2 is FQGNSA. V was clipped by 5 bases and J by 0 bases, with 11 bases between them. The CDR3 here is CASSPTGISYNEQFF. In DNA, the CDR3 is TGTGCCAGCAGCCCGACAGGCATCTCCTACAATGAGCAGTTCTTC.

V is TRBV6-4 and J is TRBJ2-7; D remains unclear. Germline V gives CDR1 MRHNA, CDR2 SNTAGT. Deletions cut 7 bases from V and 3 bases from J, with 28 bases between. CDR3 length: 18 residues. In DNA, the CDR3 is TGTGCCAGCACGCCCACCCTCCTAGGCCCTCTCTCCCGCTACGAGCAGTACTTC. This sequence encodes CASTPTLLGPLSRYEQYF.

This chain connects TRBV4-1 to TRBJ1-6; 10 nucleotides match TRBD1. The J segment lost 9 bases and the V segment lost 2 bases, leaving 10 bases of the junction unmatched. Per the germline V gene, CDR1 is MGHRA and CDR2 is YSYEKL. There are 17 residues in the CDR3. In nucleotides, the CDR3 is TGCGCCAGCAGCCAAACAGGGACAGGGGTATGGGGTTCACCCCTCCACTTT. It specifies CASSQTGTGVWGSPLHF.

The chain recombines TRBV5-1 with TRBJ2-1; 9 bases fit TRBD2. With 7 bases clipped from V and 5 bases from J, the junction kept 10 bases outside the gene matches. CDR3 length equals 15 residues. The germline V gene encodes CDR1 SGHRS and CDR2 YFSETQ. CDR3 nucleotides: TGCGCCAGCCACATGAGAGCGGGGGGCGACAATGAGCAGTTCTTC. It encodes CASHMRAGGDNEQFF.

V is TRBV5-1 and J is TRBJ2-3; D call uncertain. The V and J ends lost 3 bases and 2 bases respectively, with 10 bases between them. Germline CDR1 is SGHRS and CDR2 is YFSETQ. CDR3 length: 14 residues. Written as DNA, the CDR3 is TGCGCCAGCAGCTCCCTCACATCCACAGATACGCAGTATTTT. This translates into CASSSLTSTDTQYF.

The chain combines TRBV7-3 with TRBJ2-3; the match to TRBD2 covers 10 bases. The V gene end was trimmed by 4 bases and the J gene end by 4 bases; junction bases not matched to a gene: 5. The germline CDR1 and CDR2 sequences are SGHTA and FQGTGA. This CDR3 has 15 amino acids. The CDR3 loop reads CASSSTGTSADTQYF. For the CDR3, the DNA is TGTGCCAGCAGCTCGACCGGGACTAGCGCAGATACGCAGTATTTT.

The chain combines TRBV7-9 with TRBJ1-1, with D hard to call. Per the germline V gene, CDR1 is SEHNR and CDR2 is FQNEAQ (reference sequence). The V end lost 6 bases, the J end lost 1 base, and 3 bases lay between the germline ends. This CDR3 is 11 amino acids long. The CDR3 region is CASRQNTEAFF. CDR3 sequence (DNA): TGTGCCAGCAGACAGAACACTGAAGCTTTCTTT.

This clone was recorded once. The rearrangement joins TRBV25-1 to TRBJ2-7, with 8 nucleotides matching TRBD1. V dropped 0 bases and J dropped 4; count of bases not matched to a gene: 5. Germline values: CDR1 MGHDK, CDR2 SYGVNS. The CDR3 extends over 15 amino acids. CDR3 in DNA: TGTGCCAGCAGTGAATATAGAGGGACAGGTTACGAGCAGTACTTC. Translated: CASSEYRGTGYEQYF.

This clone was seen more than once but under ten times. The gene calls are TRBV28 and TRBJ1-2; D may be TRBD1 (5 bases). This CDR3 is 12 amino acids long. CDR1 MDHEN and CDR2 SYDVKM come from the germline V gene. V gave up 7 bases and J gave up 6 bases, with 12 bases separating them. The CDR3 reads CASTWEGHGYTF. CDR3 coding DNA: TGTGCCAGCACCTGGGAGGGGCATGGCTACACCTTC.

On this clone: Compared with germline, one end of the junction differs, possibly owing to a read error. The CDR3 region is CASSPISGWSADF. CDR3 nucleotide sequence: TGTGCCAGCAGCCCCATATCGGGGTGGTCTGCGGACTTT. V usage is TRBV6-1 and J usage is TRBJ1-1; D is ambiguous. Germline-derived CDR1 and CDR2 are MNHNS and SASEGT. The CDR3 totals 13 residues.

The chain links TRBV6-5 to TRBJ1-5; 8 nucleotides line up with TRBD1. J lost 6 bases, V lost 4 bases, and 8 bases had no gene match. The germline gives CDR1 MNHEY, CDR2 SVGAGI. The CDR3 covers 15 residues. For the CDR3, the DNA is TGTGCCAGCAGTTCCCGACAGGGGACATTTCAGCCCCAGCATTTT. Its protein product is CASSSRQGTFQPQHF.

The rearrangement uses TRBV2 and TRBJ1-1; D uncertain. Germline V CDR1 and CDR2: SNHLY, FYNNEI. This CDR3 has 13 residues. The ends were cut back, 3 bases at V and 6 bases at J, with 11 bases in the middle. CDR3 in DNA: TGTGCCAGCAGTGAGGGGAGGGATCCTGAAGCTTTCTTT. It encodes CASSEGRDPEAFF.

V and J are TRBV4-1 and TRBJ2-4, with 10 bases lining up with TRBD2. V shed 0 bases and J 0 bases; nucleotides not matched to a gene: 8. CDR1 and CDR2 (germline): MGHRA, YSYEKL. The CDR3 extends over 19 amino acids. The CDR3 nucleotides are TGCGCCAGCAGCCAAGAACTAGCGGGGAGATTACTAGCCAAAAACATTCAGTACTTC. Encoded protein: CASSQELAGRLLAKNIQYF.

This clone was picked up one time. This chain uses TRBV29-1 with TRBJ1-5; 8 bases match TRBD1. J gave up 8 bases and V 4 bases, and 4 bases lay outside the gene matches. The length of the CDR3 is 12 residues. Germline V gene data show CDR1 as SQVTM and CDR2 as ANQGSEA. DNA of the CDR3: TGCAGCGTTGGCGGACAGGGAGAGCCCCAGCATTTT. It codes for CSVGGQGEPQHF.

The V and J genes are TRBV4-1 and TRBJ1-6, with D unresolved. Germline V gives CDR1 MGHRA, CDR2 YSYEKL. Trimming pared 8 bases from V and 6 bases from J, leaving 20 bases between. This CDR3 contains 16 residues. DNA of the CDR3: TGCGCCAGCTCCCCGTCGGATCTCCGCGGTAATTCACCCCTCCACTTT. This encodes CASSPSDLRGNSPLHF.

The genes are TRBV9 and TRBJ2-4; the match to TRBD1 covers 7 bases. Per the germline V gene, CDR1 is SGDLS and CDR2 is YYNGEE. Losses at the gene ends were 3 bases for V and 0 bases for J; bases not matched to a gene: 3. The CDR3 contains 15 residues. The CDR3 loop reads CASSGQGLAKNIQYF. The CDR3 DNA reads TGTGCCAGCAGCGGACAGGGTCTAGCCAAAAACATTCAGTACTTC.

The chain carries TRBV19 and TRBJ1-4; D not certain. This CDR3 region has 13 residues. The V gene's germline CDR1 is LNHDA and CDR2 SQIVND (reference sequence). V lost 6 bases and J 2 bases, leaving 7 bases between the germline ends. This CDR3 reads CASRRQTNEKLFF. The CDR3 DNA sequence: TGTGCCAGTAGGCGGCAGACTAATGAAAAACTGTTTTTT.